The next 19 T cell receptor beta chains were all read from a single sample in a study of identical twins. TCRdb ran MiXCR on the 5' RACE reads and lists one entry per CDR3 protein. This table holds around 340,000 distinct CDR3 sequences, roughly an eighth found once. The same sample was also studied in work on yellow fever vaccine responses in identical twins.

The sample consisted of CD8+ T cells sorted from blood. These receptors all stem from a woman aged 18 to 35 in good health.

This clonotype was seen a handful of times. This chain links TRBV16 with TRBJ1-4; D unclear. V gave up 1 base and J gave up 8 bases, with 8 bases separating them. CDR3 size: 13 residues. Germline V lookup: CDR1 KGHSY, CDR2 FQNENV. CDR3 in amino acids: CASSQLAWEKLFF. The DNA for the CDR3 is TGTGCCAGCAGCCAATTGGCTTGGGAAAAACTGTTTTTT.

This clonotype showed up just a few times. The gene calls are TRBV7-9 and TRBJ2-4, with 8 bases fitting TRBD1. This CDR3 comprises 14 residues. Germline CDR1 and CDR2: SEHNR and FQNEAQ (reference sequence). V shed 6 bases, J shed 0 bases, and the junction held 1 base outside the gene matches. This CDR3 reads CASSTGGAKNIQYF. DNA of the CDR3: TGTGCCAGCAGTACAGGGGGAGCCAAAAACATTCAGTACTTC.

CDR3 in DNA: TGCAGTGCTACGGGACTAGCGGGGGGGGAGACAGATACGCAGTATTTT. It yields the protein CSATGLAGGETDTQYF. The chain couples TRBV20-1 to TRBJ2-3; TRBD2 matches at 16 bases. The V gene's germline CDR1 is DFQATT and CDR2 SNEGSKA (reference sequence). CDR3 length: 16 residues. V lost 4 bases to trimming and J lost 3 bases; unmatched junction nucleotides: 4.

This clonotype was detected a few times. This chain joins TRBV12-3 or TRBV12-4 and TRBJ2-1, with TRBD2 as a possible D gene (5 bases). V lost 3 bases, J lost 8 bases, and 14 bases lay in between. This CDR3 spans 14 amino acids. Here the CDR3 DNA reads TGTGCCAGCAGTTTGGGTCTAGCCTCTCATGAGCAGTTCTTC. Translation: CASSLGLASHEQFF.

This clonotype was recorded a few times. The J gene is TRBJ1-1, the V gene TRBV4-1; D gene ambiguous. This CDR3 spans 17 amino acids. Trimming left V 0 bases short and J 5 bases short, with 19 bases between. Per germline, CDR1 MGHRA and CDR2 YSYEKL. In nucleotides, the CDR3 is TGCGCCAGCAGCCAAGATTTGGTATCGGGTTTTGGGACTGAAGCTTTCTTT. As protein: CASSQDLVSGFGTEAFF.

The chain has TRBV5-1 and TRBJ2-1, with D unclear. Per germline, CDR1 SGHRS and CDR2 YFSETQ. The CDR3 has 12 amino acids. The V gene lost 4 bases and the J gene lost 5 bases, with 7 bases spanning the gap. CDR3 coding DNA: TGCGCCAGCAGCGCTCGGGACAATGAGCAGTTCTTC. Its protein is CASSARDNEQFF.

There are many counts of this clonotype. The chain uses TRBV10-3 and TRBJ2-3; D remains ambiguous. The CDR3 has 13 residues. V lost 2 bases and J lost 3, with 6 bases in between. The germline CDR1 and CDR2 sequences are ENHRY and SYGVKD. The CDR3 reads CAISEGPTDTQYF. As DNA, the CDR3 is TGTGCCATCAGTGAGGGTCCTACAGATACGCAGTATTTT.

The table lists this clonotype with a count of one. V usage is TRBV7-8 and J usage is TRBJ2-1; TRBD1 aligns across 9 bases. The CDR3 runs 16 residues. Germline lookup yields CDR1 SGHVS and CDR2 FQNEAQ. J lost 8 bases, V lost 1 base, and 9 bases had no gene match. The CDR3 sequence is CASSLVAGQGFDEQFF. The CDR3 bases are TGTGCCAGCAGCTTAGTGGCGGGACAGGGTTTCGATGAGCAGTTCTTC.

This clonotype came up many times. The rearrangement uses TRBV29-1 and TRBJ2-3, with D possibly called TRBD1 or TRBD2 (5 bases each). Trimming stripped 7 bases from V and 4 bases from J, with 24 bases between. The germline gives CDR1 SQVTM, CDR2 ANQGSEA. This CDR3 contains 16 residues. CDR3 bases: TGCAGCGCCGACGGGACGGAGCATCTGATCCCAGATACGCAGTATTTT. This translates into CSADGTEHLIPDTQYF.

This clonotype was counted a few times. The chain employs TRBV4-1 and TRBJ2-5, with D perhaps TRBD1 or TRBD2 (5 bases each). This CDR3 has 15 amino acids. Deletions cut 0 bases from V and 2 bases from J, with 10 bases between. Germline V lookup: CDR1 MGHRA, CDR2 YSYEKL. Written as DNA, the CDR3 is TGCGCCAGCAGCCAAGAGGGACGTTCGCAAGAGACCCAGTACTTC. Amino acid sequence: CASSQEGRSQETQYF.

A few counts support this clonotype. This chain links TRBV7-9 with TRBJ1-6; 7 bases align to TRBD1. The CDR3 sequence is 15 residues long. Per the germline V gene, CDR1 is SEHNR and CDR2 is FQNEAQ (reference sequence). Trimming removed 2 bases from V and 7 bases from J; junction bases left unmatched: 5. The CDR3 region has the DNA TGTGCCAGCAGCTTACCAACAGGGGACAATTCACCCCTCCACTTT. This sequence encodes CASSLPTGDNSPLHF.

The chain uses TRBV28 and TRBJ2-5; 15 bases are a match to TRBD2. The CDR3 consists of 16 residues. CDR1 is MDHEN and CDR2 is SYDVKM in the germline V gene. V dropped 2 bases and J dropped 5; count of bases not matched to a gene: 3. CDR3 amino acids: CASSLGLAGGFETQYF. CDR3 DNA sequence: TGTGCCAGCAGTTTAGGACTAGCGGGAGGGTTTGAGACCCAGTACTTC.

In its sample, this clonotype was seen a few times. This chain joins TRBV6-5 and TRBJ2-6; TRBD1 agrees at 10 bases. Trimming removed 0 bases from V and 4 bases from J; junction bases left unmatched: 9. This CDR3 is 19 amino acids long. Germline V gene sequence: CDR1 MNHEY, CDR2 SVGAGI. This chain's CDR3 is CASSYSPGTGEFGANVLTF. Here the CDR3 DNA reads TGTGCCAGCAGTTACTCCCCCGGGACAGGGGAGTTCGGGGCCAACGTCCTGACTTTC.

This chain links TRBV28 with TRBJ2-2; possibly TRBD1 for D (5 bases). This CDR3 region has 13 residues. V was cut by 3 bases and J by 6 bases, with 8 bases left in between. Germline V gives CDR1 MDHEN, CDR2 SYDVKM. The CDR3 protein is CASSFEGAGELFF. As DNA, the CDR3 is TGTGCCAGCAGTTTTGAAGGGGCCGGGGAGCTGTTTTTT.

This chain joins TRBV15 and TRBJ2-2; 9 bases are shared with TRBD1. V lost 0 bases, J lost 4 bases, and 9 bases stayed unmatched. Looked up from germline, CDR1 is LNHNV and CDR2 is YYDKDF (reference sequence). The CDR3 loop spans 18 amino acids. The DNA for the CDR3 is TGTGCCACCAGCAGAGAGAAATACGTGACAGGGGGCACCGGGGAGCTGTTTTTT. Residues: CATSREKYVTGGTGELFF.

This clonotype showed up many times. In DNA form, the CDR3 reads TGTGCCATCTCCGACAGCTCCTACGAGCAGTACGTC. This codes for CAISDSSYEQYV. The chain uses TRBV10-3 and TRBJ2-7; maybe TRBD1 (5 bases). V gave up 8 bases and J gave up 0 bases, with 8 bases separating them. The CDR3 is 12 amino acids. In germline, CDR1 is ENHRY, CDR2 SYGVKD.

This clonotype was counted a single time. The chain couples TRBV27 to TRBJ2-7; 7 bases line up with TRBD2. The length of the CDR3 is 14 residues. Germline CDR1 MNHEY, CDR2 SMNVEV (reference sequence). Trimming at V came to 2 bases and at J to 6 bases, leaving 7 bases not matched to a gene. DNA for the CDR3: TGTGCCAGCAGTTTAGTGGGAGGGCCGAGCGAGCAGTACTTC. Amino acid sequence: CASSLVGGPSEQYF.

The chain links TRBV28 to TRBJ2-7; the match to TRBD1 covers 8 bases. The germline V gene has CDR1 MDHEN and CDR2 SYDVKM. After removal of 10 bases from V and 4 bases from J, the junction contained 9 bases not matched to a gene. CDR3 size: 13 residues. The CDR3 region is CATSETGEYEQYF. The CDR3 DNA reads as TGTGCCACCTCCGAGACAGGGGAATACGAGCAGTACTTC.

In its sample, this clonotype was seen a few times. The chain carries TRBV5-1 and TRBJ2-3, with 14 positions matching TRBD2. Germline CDR1 and CDR2: SGHRS and YFSETQ. Trimming removed 1 base from V and 3 bases from J; junction bases left unmatched: 4. The CDR3 runs 17 residues. For the CDR3, the DNA is TGCGCCAGCAGCTTGTTTGGGACTAGCGGGAGTACAGATACGCAGTATTTT. Protein sequence: CASSLFGTSGSTDTQYF. The full variable domain, completed using reference TRBV5-1 and TRBJ2-3, is KAGVTQTPRYLIKTRGQQVTLSCSPISGHRSVSWYQQTPGQGLQFLFEYFSETQRNKGNFPGRFSGRQFSNSRSEMNVSTLELGDSALYLCASSLFGTSGSTDTQYFGPGTRLTVL.